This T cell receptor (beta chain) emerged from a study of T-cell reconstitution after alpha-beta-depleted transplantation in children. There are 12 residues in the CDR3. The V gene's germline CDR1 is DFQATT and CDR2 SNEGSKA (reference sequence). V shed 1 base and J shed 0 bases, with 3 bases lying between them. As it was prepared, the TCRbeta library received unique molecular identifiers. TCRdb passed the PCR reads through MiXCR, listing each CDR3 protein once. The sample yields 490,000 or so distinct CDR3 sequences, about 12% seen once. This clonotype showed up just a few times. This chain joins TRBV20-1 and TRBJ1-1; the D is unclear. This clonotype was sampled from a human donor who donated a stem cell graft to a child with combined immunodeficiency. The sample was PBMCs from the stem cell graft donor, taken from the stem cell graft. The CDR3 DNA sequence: TGCAGTGCTAGAGTAATGAACACTGAAGCTTTCTTT. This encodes CSARVMNTEAFF.